This T cell receptor (beta chain) was obtained from a study of a mutant IDH1 vaccine in newly diagnosed glioma. Here immunoSEQ multiplex PCR was the method, and the copy in TCRdb shows in-frame clones only, minus some. Seen here are 50,000 to 65,000 clones, around 80% observed once, and the top ten hold roughly 3.5%. The CDR3 extends over 16 amino acids. Germline V CDR1 and CDR2: MNHEY, SVGAGI. The V end lost 3 bases, the J end lost 1 base, and 15 bases lay between the germline ends. Time point reported: week 5, during vaccination. The study gave 300 ug of mutant IDH1 20-mer peptide per vaccine dose, with topical imiquimod. Note on this clone: The antigen is undetermined.

The receptor's source is a young man with glioma. The input for sequencing was PBMCs, taken from a glioma patient whose treatment included an IDH1 peptide vaccine. The chain carries TRBV6-5 and TRBJ1-1; tentatively, D is TRBD1 (5 bases). The CDR3 DNA reads as TGTGCCAGCAGTTATGAAGGAGCCAGGGCGAACACTGAAGCTTTCTTT. Protein sequence: CASSYEGARANTEAFF.